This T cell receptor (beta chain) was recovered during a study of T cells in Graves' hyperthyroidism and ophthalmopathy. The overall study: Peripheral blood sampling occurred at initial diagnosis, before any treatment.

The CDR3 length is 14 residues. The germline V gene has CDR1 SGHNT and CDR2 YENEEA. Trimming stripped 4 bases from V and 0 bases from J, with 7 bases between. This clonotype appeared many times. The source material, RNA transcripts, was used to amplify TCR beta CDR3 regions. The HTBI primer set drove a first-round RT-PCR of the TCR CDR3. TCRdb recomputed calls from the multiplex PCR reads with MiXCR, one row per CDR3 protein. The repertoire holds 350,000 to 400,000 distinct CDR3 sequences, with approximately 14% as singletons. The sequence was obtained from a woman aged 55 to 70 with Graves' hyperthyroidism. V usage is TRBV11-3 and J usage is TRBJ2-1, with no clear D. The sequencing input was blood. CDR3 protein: CASSYGSSYNEQFF. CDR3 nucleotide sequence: TGTGCCAGCAGCTACGGCAGCTCCTACAATGAGCAGTTCTTC.